Each of the 17 T cell receptor beta chains below was sequenced from the same sample in a study of blood T cells in healthy people across ages. The authors ran a second PCR of roughly 6 to 12 cycles using a sample-barcoded 5' primer and a J-beta primer mix. TCRdb itself ran the 5' RACE reads through MiXCR, one entry per CDR3 protein. The sample lists more than 550,000 distinct CDR3 sequences, 22% occurring once. Sequenced sample: blood. Receptors originate from a man aged 65 to 79 in good health.

The chain recombines TRBV5-1 with TRBJ2-3; TRBD2 matches at 7 bases. The CDR3 contains 17 residues. CDR1 is SGHRS and CDR2 is YFSETQ in the germline V gene. Trimming took 0 bases from V and 3 from J; bases not matched to a gene: 10. CDR3 region: CASSLVAGLTFTDTQYF. The CDR3 DNA follows: TGCGCCAGCAGCTTGGTGGCGGGACTAACCTTTACAGATACGCAGTATTTT.

With regard to this clonotype: The junction and the germline gene differ at one end; a read error may be behind it. The chain is built from TRBV19 and TRBJ2-5; TRBD1 is a possible D gene (6 bases). This CDR3 is 13 amino acids long. The germline gives CDR1 LNHDA, CDR2 SQIVND (reference sequence). The CDR3 spells CASSIAGQGTQYF. The CDR3 nucleotides are TGTGCCAGTAGTATAGCGGGACAAGGGACCCAGTACTTC.

The chain carries TRBV11-2 and TRBJ2-1; D may match TRBD1 or TRBD2 (6 bases each). The germline V gene encodes CDR1 SGHAT and CDR2 FQNNGV. Trimming removed 5 bases at V and 0 bases at J, with 11 bases between. The CDR3 contains 15 residues. The CDR3 spells CASSGGLSSYNEQFF. CDR3 DNA sequence: TGTGCCAGCAGCGGGGGGCTTAGCTCCTACAATGAGCAGTTCTTC.

The chain employs TRBV29-1 and TRBJ1-1; the D is unclear. Germline CDR1 reads SQVTM; CDR2 reads ANQGSEA. The CDR3 runs to 12 residues. V was shortened by 8 bases and J by 5 bases, with 15 bases between the two germline ends. The CDR3 bases are TGCAGCCCCCACCTCGGATTTACTGAAGCTTTCTTT. It yields the protein CSPHLGFTEAFF.

The chain employs TRBV29-1 and TRBJ1-1; 7 bases are shared with TRBD1. The ends lost 5 bases at V and 3 bases at J; junction bases unmatched: 6. CDR1 and CDR2 (germline): SQVTM, ANQGSEA. CDR3 length: 13 amino acids. Here the CDR3 DNA reads TGCAGCGTTCAAGGGGGCTTCGACACTGAAGCTTTCTTT. Its translation is CSVQGGFDTEAFF.

CDR3 in DNA: TGTGCCAGCAGGAAGGAACGAAGGAATGAGCAGTTCTTC. This translates into CASRKERRNEQFF. The chain employs TRBV21-1 and TRBJ2-5. The J call is in doubt because the DNA end fits TRBJ2-1 better. TRBV21-1 is a listed pseudogene. This CDR3 region has 13 residues.

The chain carries TRBV20-1 and TRBJ1-2; possible D gene TRBD1, 5 bases. V gave up 0 bases and J gave up 6 bases, with 14 bases separating them. CDR1 is DFQATT and CDR2 is SNEGSKA in the germline V gene (reference sequence). The CDR3 is made up of 14 amino acids. CDR3 DNA: TGCAGTGCTAGAGAGAGGGGAGGGCCACATGGCTACACCTTC. Protein: CSARERGGPHGYTF.

This sequence joins TRBV7-9 and TRBJ2-1, with a tentative D call TRBD2 (6 bases). Trimming removed 5 bases from V and 0 bases from J, with 17 bases in between. The CDR3 extends over 17 amino acids. The V gene's germline CDR1 is SEHNR and CDR2 FQNEAQ (reference sequence). This CDR3 is CASSPGGAVTSYNEQFF. CDR3 bases: TGTGCCAGCAGCCCAGGCGGGGCGGTAACCTCCTACAATGAGCAGTTCTTC.

The genes are TRBV10-3 and TRBJ2-5; TRBD2 is a possible D gene (5 bases). The germline CDR1 and CDR2 sequences are ENHRY and SYGVKD. Trimming pared 2 bases from V and 5 bases from J, leaving 12 bases between. The CDR3 runs to 14 residues. For the CDR3, the DNA is TGTGCCATCAGTGAGCGCACCGGGGTCGAGACCCAGTACTTC. Translating gives CAISERTGVETQYF.

This clonotype was detected many times. This rearrangement joins TRBV5-1 to TRBJ2-1, with TRBD2 matching over 7 bases. The ends lost 4 bases at V and 0 bases at J; junction bases unmatched: 7. This CDR3 has 16 amino acids. In germline, CDR1 is SGHRS, CDR2 YFSETQ. The CDR3 reads CASSSSGPSSYNEQFF. CDR3 sequence (DNA): TGCGCCAGCAGCAGTAGCGGGCCTAGCTCCTACAATGAGCAGTTCTTC. Full variable domain (remainder filled in from reference TRBV5-1 and TRBJ2-1): KAGVTQTPRYLIKTRGQQVTLSCSPISGHRSVSWYQQTPGQGLQFLFEYFSETQRNKGNFPGRFSGRQFSNSRSEMNVSTLELGDSALYLCASSSSGPSSYNEQFFGPGTRLTVL.

This chain links TRBV15 with TRBJ1-6, with a tentative D call TRBD1 (5 bases). V lost 1 base to trimming and J lost 11 bases, with 12 bases between them. Germline loops: CDR1 LNHNV, CDR2 YYDKDF (reference sequence). CDR3 length equals 14 residues. DNA of the CDR3: TGTGCCACCAGCAGAGTGGCAGGGTTAACACCCCTCCACTTT. Translating gives CATSRVAGLTPLHF.

This clonotype was detected only a few times. The chain recombines TRBV20-1 with TRBJ2-5, with TRBD2 matching 7 bases. Germline V CDR1 and CDR2: DFQATT, SNEGSKA (reference sequence). This CDR3 contains 14 residues. J was trimmed by 2 bases and V by 1 base; bases with no gene match: 4. The CDR3 protein is CSARVPGLQETQYF. DNA of the CDR3: TGCAGTGCTAGAGTCCCGGGACTACAAGAGACCCAGTACTTC.

This clonotype was recorded a few times. The chain couples TRBV6-6 to TRBJ1-2; the match to TRBD1 covers 9 bases. J was trimmed by 1 base and V by 4 bases; bases with no gene match: 7. CDR3 length equals 16 residues. Germline V gene lookup returns CDR1 MNHNY and CDR2 SVGAGI (reference sequence). CDR3 DNA: TGTGCCAGCAGTTCCACAGACAGGGGGGATAACTATGGCTACACCTTC. Translation: CASSSTDRGDNYGYTF.

This sequence joins TRBV6-1 and TRBJ2-7, with 7 bases identical to TRBD1. Trimming removed 8 bases from V and 6 bases from J; junction bases left unmatched: 10. The V gene's germline CDR1 is MNHNS and CDR2 SASEGT. This CDR3 comprises 13 residues. CDR3 nucleotides: TGTGCCAGCGACTACAGGGGTCTGGGCGAGCAGTACGTC. Protein sequence: CASDYRGLGEQYV.

The V and J genes are TRBV7-2 and TRBJ2-3, with 7 bases identical to TRBD2. This CDR3 region has 14 residues. The germline V gene has CDR1 SGHTA and CDR2 FQGNSA. Trimming cost V 1 base and J 5 bases; bases outside gene matches: 3. The CDR3 sequence is CASSLVSSGDTQYF. The CDR3 DNA sequence: TGTGCCAGCAGCTTAGTGTCTAGCGGAGATACGCAGTATTTT.

This clonotype was observed a few times. The chain carries TRBV10-3 and TRBJ2-5, with D tentatively TRBD2 (7 bases). CDR3 length equals 14 residues. Trimming removed 2 bases from V and 3 bases from J, with 10 bases in between. Germline values: CDR1 ENHRY, CDR2 SYGVKD. The CDR3 nucleotides read TGTGCCATCAGTGAGCGGGGGGCAGAAGAGACCCAGTACTTC. Translation gives CAISERGAEETQYF.

There are a few counts of this clonotype. The gene calls are TRBV16 and TRBJ1-1; a possible D gene is TRBD1 (6 bases). With 0 bases removed from V and 5 bases from J, the gap between germline ends came to 10 bases. This CDR3 region has 14 residues. Germline CDR1 and CDR2: KGHSY and FQNENV. CDR3 DNA sequence: TGTGCCAGCAGCCAATCTCGGGGGCAAACTGAAGCTTTCTTT. Protein: CASSQSRGQTEAFF.